Following are 30 T cell receptor beta chains from one sample sequenced in a study of blood T cells in healthy people across ages. The use of a sample-barcoded 5' primer and a J-beta primer mix characterized a second PCR of 7 to 11 cycles. TCRdb independently ran MiXCR on the 5' RACE reads; one entry per CDR3 protein. The sample records just over 1 million distinct CDR3 sequences, more than 35% being singletons. The sample taken for sequencing was blood. The receptors here all came from a woman aged 55-69 years in good health.

The V gene is TRBV27, the J gene TRBJ1-5, with no clear D. The CDR3 contains 14 residues. Germline lookup yields CDR1 MNHEY and CDR2 SMNVEV (reference sequence). Trimming stripped 3 bases from V and 1 base from J, with 7 bases between. The CDR3 DNA sequence: TGTGCCAGCAGTTTGGTCAGGAGCAATCAGCCCCAGCATTTT. It specifies CASSLVRSNQPQHF.

V and J are TRBV20-1 and TRBJ2-6; no reliable D call. The CDR3 contains 17 residues. V was trimmed by 3 bases and J by 2 bases, leaving 17 bases between them. Germline loops: CDR1 DFQATT, CDR2 SNEGSKA (reference sequence). The CDR3 protein is CSASVYQTFAGANVLTF. DNA for the CDR3: TGCAGTGCTAGTGTCTACCAGACTTTTGCTGGGGCCAACGTCCTGACTTTC.

A few counts support this clonotype. The chain joins TRBV7-8 to TRBJ2-2, with 10 bases that match TRBD1. V lost 5 bases, J lost 4 bases, and 7 bases stayed unmatched. The CDR3 extends over 16 amino acids. The V gene's germline CDR1 is SGHVS and CDR2 FQNEAQ. CDR3 residues: CASSPRTGGGTGELFF. The DNA for the CDR3 is TGTGCCAGCAGCCCCCGGACAGGGGGAGGCACCGGGGAGCTGTTTTTT.

The CDR3 DNA follows: TGTGCCAGCAGTTTAGACAGTAAATACAATGAGCAGTTCTTC. Its translation: CASSLDSKYNEQFF. The chain links TRBV27 to TRBJ2-1; D may be TRBD1 (5 bases). Per the germline V gene, CDR1 is MNHEY and CDR2 is SMNVEV (reference sequence). This CDR3 has 14 residues. Trimming pared 2 bases from V and 4 bases from J, leaving 9 bases between.

This rearrangement joins TRBV12-3 or TRBV12-4 to TRBJ2-1; D unclear. The CDR3 has 11 residues. V lost 6 bases to trimming and J lost 13 bases, with 13 bases between them. The CDR3, as DNA: TGTGCCAGCAGCTCTTTGGCCCTACAGTTCTTC. Protein: CASSSLALQFF.

This chain joins TRBV6-6 and TRBJ2-5; 10 bases line up with TRBD2. Germline V gives CDR1 MNHNY, CDR2 SVGAGI (reference sequence). Germline trimming cut 7 bases from V and 3 bases from J; bases unmatched to any gene: 8. The CDR3 has 15 amino acids. The CDR3 DNA reads as TGTGCCAGCACCGGACTAGGACTAGCGGAAGAGACCCAGTACTTC. Amino acids: CASTGLGLAEETQYF.

This clonotype was observed a handful of times. The chain carries TRBV10-2 and TRBJ2-1, with D possibly matching TRBD2 (6 bases). Germline V lookup: CDR1 WSHSY, CDR2 SAAADI. The CDR3 consists of 11 residues. The germline V and J ends were trimmed by 9 bases and 7 bases, with 10 bases remaining between them. The CDR3 protein is CASNGGNEQFF. The CDR3 DNA sequence: TGCGCCAGTAACGGAGGGAATGAGCAGTTCTTC.

This clonotype has just a few counts. V and J are TRBV7-9 and TRBJ1-2, with D possibly TRBD1 on 5 matching bases. This CDR3 region has 15 residues. CDR1 is SEHNR, CDR2 FQNEAQ, per germline (reference sequence). V was trimmed by 5 bases and J by 4 bases, leaving 17 bases between them. The CDR3 DNA reads as TGTGCCAGCAGCCTCTCCGGGACGGCGCTCTATGGCTACACCTTC. Its translation is CASSLSGTALYGYTF.

This clonotype was counted many times. The chain is built from TRBV18 and TRBJ2-7; a possible D gene is TRBD1 (6 bases). This CDR3 has 14 residues. V was cut by 6 bases and J by 10 bases, with 22 bases left in between. CDR1 is KGHSH, CDR2 LQKENI, per germline. CDR3 region: CASSPPGQPTSQYF. CDR3 DNA: TGTGCCAGCTCGCCCCCGGGACAACCAACTTCCCAGTACTTC. The entire variable domain, with the rest obtained from reference TRBV18 and TRBJ2-7, is as follows: NAGVMQNPRHLVRRRGQEARLRCSPMKGHSHVYWYRQLPEEGLKFMVYLQKENIIDESGMPKERFSAEFPKEGPSILRIQQVVRGDSAAYFCASSPPGQPTSQYFGPGTRLTVT.

The J gene is TRBJ2-7, the V gene TRBV6-6, with D possibly being TRBD1 (5 bases). The assigned J gene may be wrong: the sequence end matches TRBJ2-4 better. This CDR3 region has 14 residues. Germline assignment: CDR1 MNHNY and CDR2 SVGAGI (reference sequence). The CDR3 coding sequence is TGTGCCAGCAGCACCCAGGGTATCGGAAACATTCAGTACTTC. Protein: CASSTQGIGNIQYF.

J is TRBJ1-2 and V is TRBV15, with D tentatively TRBD1 (5 bases). The germline gives CDR1 LNHNV, CDR2 YYDKDF (reference sequence). CDR3 length: 15 residues. V gave up 0 bases and J gave up 8 bases, with 16 bases separating them. The DNA for the CDR3 is TGTGCCACCAGCAGAGATAAGACAGCCCGAGGAGGCTACACCTTC. As protein: CATSRDKTARGGYTF.

The chain employs TRBV29-1 and TRBJ2-7; D gene unclear. The ends were cut back, 2 bases at V and 3 bases at J, with 14 bases in the middle. This CDR3 is built from 14 residues. Looked up from germline, CDR1 is SQVTM and CDR2 is ANQGSEA. CDR3 residues: CSVEMPSKGYEQYF. The CDR3, as DNA: TGCAGCGTTGAAATGCCCTCGAAGGGCTACGAGCAGTACTTC.

A few counts support this clonotype. The rearrangement joins TRBV5-1 to TRBJ2-5, with D possibly matching TRBD2 (6 bases). The V gene's germline CDR1 is SGHRS and CDR2 YFSETQ. Between the trimmed V and J ends, which lost 0 bases and 4 bases, there was a span of 10 bases. CDR3 length equals 14 residues. The CDR3 here is CASSLERRGETQYF. The CDR3, as DNA: TGCGCCAGCAGCTTGGAGAGGAGGGGAGAGACCCAGTACTTC.

V usage is TRBV2 and J usage is TRBJ2-5; D is undetermined. Trimming cost V 5 bases and J 0 bases, with 7 bases left between them. The CDR3 sequence is 13 residues long. CDR1 SNHLY and CDR2 FYNNEI come from the germline V gene. In nucleotides, the CDR3 is TGTGCCAGCAGTCAAACAGACCAAGAGACCCAGTACTTC. Its protein is CASSQTDQETQYF.

The rearrangement uses TRBV7-2 and TRBJ1-1; 7 bases map to TRBD1. Trimming cost V 1 base and J 7 bases; bases outside gene matches: 6. CDR1 and CDR2 (germline): SGHTA, FQGNSA. The CDR3 contains 14 residues. The CDR3 sequence: CASSLDYRGGEAFF. CDR3 nucleotide sequence: TGTGCCAGCAGCTTAGACTACAGGGGCGGTGAAGCTTTCTTT. The full variable domain, completed using reference TRBV7-2 and TRBJ1-1, is GAGVSQSPSNKVTEKGKDVELRCDPISGHTALYWYRQSLGQGLEFLIYFQGNSAPDKSGLPSDRFSAERTGGSVSTLTIQRTQQEDSAVYLCASSLDYRGGEAFFGQGTRLTVV.

This clonotype showed up many times. The gene calls are TRBV20-1 and TRBJ2-5; D not resolved. This CDR3 is built from 11 residues. Germline lookup yields CDR1 DFQATT and CDR2 SNEGSKA (reference sequence). Trimming took off 6 bases at V and 5 bases at J, with 10 bases between the two ends. This CDR3 reads CSAGSRETQYF. In nucleotides, the CDR3 is TGCAGTGCCGGGTCTCGGGAGACCCAGTACTTC.

The rearrangement uses TRBV5-1 and TRBJ1-2, with TRBD1 as a possible D gene (5 bases). Trimming left V 5 bases short and J 10 bases short, with 21 bases between. There are 14 residues in the CDR3. Per the germline V gene, CDR1 is SGHRS and CDR2 is YFSETQ. CDR3 in amino acids: CASSLLTQGMIYTF. The CDR3 bases are TGCGCCAGCAGTCTCCTTACTCAGGGAATGATCTACACCTTC.

This clonotype came up a few times. One base away lies a much larger clone, so this may be a sequencing read error. The V call is TRBV29-1, the J call TRBJ2-7, with 10 positions matching TRBD1. With V trimmed by 8 bases and J by 7 bases, 14 bases remained unmatched. The germline CDR1 and CDR2 sequences are SQVTM and ANQGSEA. This CDR3 is built from 14 residues. The CDR3 loop is CSFAPTGGEREQYF. In nucleotides, the CDR3 is TGCAGCTTTGCCCCGACAGGGGGCGAGAGGGAGCAGTACTTC.

This clonotype was picked up one time. The chain recombines TRBV19 with TRBJ2-3; the match to TRBD1 covers 8 bases. Per germline, CDR1 LNHDA and CDR2 SQIVND (reference sequence). CDR3 length: 14 amino acids. V shed 5 bases and J 4 bases; nucleotides not matched to a gene: 5. This CDR3 is CASSGDRSSDTQYF. The CDR3 DNA sequence: TGTGCCAGTAGTGGGGACAGGTCGTCAGATACGCAGTATTTT. Filled out from reference TRBV19 and TRBJ2-3, the complete variable domain reads DGGITQSPKYLFRKEGQNVTLSCEQNLNHDAMYWYRQDPGQGLRLIYYSQIVNDFQKGDIAEGYSVSREKKESFPLTVTSAQKNPTAFYLCASSGDRSSDTQYFGPGTRLTVL.

This clonotype occurred a few times. The V call is TRBV5-1, the J call TRBJ2-7, with 8 bases matching TRBD2. The ends lost 5 bases at V and 0 bases at J; junction bases unmatched: 4. CDR1 is SGHRS, CDR2 YFSETQ, per germline. The CDR3 runs 14 residues. The DNA for the CDR3 is TGCGCCAGCAGGTCAAGCGGGAGCTCCTACGAGCAGTACTTC. It is translated as CASRSSGSSYEQYF.

This rearrangement joins TRBV7-3 to TRBJ1-1, with D unresolved. CDR3 length: 11 residues. The germline gives CDR1 SGHTA, CDR2 FQGTGA. Trimming left V 4 bases short and J 9 bases short, with 9 bases between. CDR3 protein: CASSSGAKAFF. CDR3 coding DNA: TGTGCCAGCAGCTCAGGCGCGAAAGCTTTCTTT.

Concerning this clonotype: A much larger clone differs by one base, so this may be a read error. V usage is TRBV29-1 and J usage is TRBJ2-5, with D uncertain. The CDR3 is 12 amino acids. Trimming removed 7 bases from V and 11 bases from J, with 20 bases in between. Germline CDR1 SQVTM, CDR2 ANQGSEA. This CDR3 reads CSAEVAGSHQYF. CDR3 in DNA: TGCAGCGCAGAAGTGGCCGGCTCCCATCAGTACTTC.

This chain uses TRBV28 with TRBJ1-1; 8 positions agree with TRBD1. The CDR3 consists of 11 residues. V lost 7 bases to trimming and J lost 10 bases; unmatched junction nucleotides: 5. Germline CDR1 MDHEN, CDR2 SYDVKM. This chain's CDR3 is CASTNRGVAFF. In DNA, the CDR3 is TGTGCCAGCACGAACAGGGGGGTAGCTTTCTTT.

This clonotype showed up just a few times. The genes are TRBV4-1 and TRBJ2-1; D is undetermined. Per germline, CDR1 MGHRA and CDR2 YSYEKL. CDR3 length: 14 amino acids. V gave up 2 bases and J gave up 0 bases, with 5 bases separating them. The CDR3 spells CASSQRLSYNEQFF. The CDR3 coding sequence is TGCGCCAGCAGCCAACGGCTCTCCTACAATGAGCAGTTCTTC.

CDR3 region: CASSLRGGDGYTF. In DNA form, the CDR3 reads TGCGCCAGCAGCTTAAGAGGGGGGGATGGCTACACCTTC. The chain couples TRBV5-1 to TRBJ1-2, with D possibly being TRBD1 (6 bases). The CDR3 extends over 13 amino acids. The V end was cut by 2 bases, the J end by 6 bases, with 11 bases between. Germline values: CDR1 SGHRS, CDR2 YFSETQ.

The table lists this clonotype with a few counts. The J gene is TRBJ2-6, the V gene TRBV5-4, with D unresolved. Trimming pared 0 bases from V and 0 bases from J, leaving 13 bases between. The CDR3 spans 18 residues. CDR1 is SGHNT and CDR2 is YYREEE in the germline V gene (reference sequence). As DNA, the CDR3 is TGTGCCAGCAGCTTGGGGGCGCGGTTTAGCTCTGGGGCCAACGTCCTGACTTTC. Translated, it gives CASSLGARFSSGANVLTF. The full variable domain, completed using reference TRBV5-4 and TRBJ2-6, is ETGVTQSPTHLIKTRGQQVTLRCSSQSGHNTVSWYQQALGQGPQFIFQYYREEENGRGNFPPRFSGLQFPNYSSELNVNALELDDSALYLCASSLGARFSSGANVLTFGAGSRLTVL.

This clonotype was counted a few times. The chain joins TRBV27 to TRBJ2-1; D possibly matches TRBD1 or TRBD2 (5 bases each). Germline V CDR1 and CDR2: MNHEY, SMNVEV (reference sequence). The length of the CDR3 is 15 residues. Trimming removed 5 bases at V and 1 base at J, with 12 bases between. The CDR3 is CASSLRDLSYNEQFF. In nucleotides, the CDR3 is TGTGCCAGCAGTCTCCGGGACCTGTCCTACAATGAGCAGTTCTTC.

As concerns this clonotype: A much larger clone lies one base from this, so it may be a read error. The chain joins TRBV5-5 to TRBJ2-5; 7 bases line up with TRBD2. The DNA matches TRBJ2-1 better at its end, which makes the J call doubtful. CDR3 length: 15 amino acids. In germline, CDR1 is SGHKS, CDR2 YYEKEE (reference sequence). This CDR3 is CASSMGWDYQETQFF. CDR3 DNA: TGTGCCAGCAGTATGGGTTGGGACTACCAAGAGACCCAGTTCTTC.

This clonotype has a handful of counts. The chain joins TRBV4-1 to TRBJ2-7, with D perhaps TRBD2 (5 bases). The V end was cut by 1 base, the J end by 4 bases, with 11 bases between. From germline, CDR1 is MGHRA and CDR2 YSYEKL. The length of the CDR3 is 14 residues. DNA for the CDR3: TGCGCCAGCAGCCAAGCGAAAGGAGGATACGAGCAGTACTTC. Translation: CASSQAKGGYEQYF.

Remarks on this clonotype: The junction does not match germline at one end; this may be a read error. The chain is built from TRBV5-8 and TRBJ2-3; 7 positions agree with TRBD1. This CDR3 is 16 amino acids long. Germline lookup yields CDR1 SGHTS and CDR2 YDEGEE. CDR3 nucleotide sequence: TGTGCCAGCAGCCTCCCGGGACAGCCAAACGCAGACACGCAGTATTTT. The encoded protein is CASSLPGQPNADTQYF.